This passage covers 14 T cell receptor beta chains from one sample sequenced in a study of beta chain features in type 1 diabetes. Overall study results and limits: Researchers report that Type 1 diabetes patients had moderately but significantly shorter TCRB CDR3s across all four CD4+ subsets.

Their antigen targets remain unknown. Of the isolated RNA, all was reverse transcribed, and so the sequenced material was expressed TCRB transcripts. Repertoires were generated with immunoSEQ multiplex PCR, while TCRdb's copy carries only in-frame clones and drops some. This repertoire shows 95,000 to 150,000 clones, about 18% found once; its top ten account for about 2.4%. The source material was central memory CD4+ T cells from blood. These receptor sequences come from a man between 18 and 35 years old with type 1 diabetes.

This rearrangement joins TRBV7-2 to TRBJ2-3, with D hard to call. Per the germline V gene, CDR1 is SGHTA and CDR2 is FQGNSA. V lost 2 bases and J lost 0, with 3 bases in between. The CDR3 consists of 13 residues. The CDR3 coding sequence is TGTGCCAGCAGCTTACCTAGCACAGATACGCAGTATTTT. It codes for CASSLPSTDTQYF.

This clone was counted a few times. The rearrangement joins TRBV29-1 to TRBJ2-7; 7 positions agree with TRBD1. The J segment lost 4 bases and the V segment lost 7 bases, leaving 16 bases of the junction unmatched. Looked up from germline, CDR1 is SQVTM and CDR2 is ANQGSEA. This CDR3 contains 15 residues. CDR3 residues: CSADLKQGLGYEQYF. The CDR3 nucleotides read TGCAGCGCCGACCTTAAACAGGGGTTGGGGTACGAGCAGTACTTC.

Comment on this clone: Other DNA sequences in this sample translate to the same CDR3. The rearrangement uses TRBV5-1 and TRBJ2-3; no reliable D call. V dropped 0 bases and J dropped 2 bases, with 7 bases sitting between them. The germline V gene has CDR1 SGHRS and CDR2 YFSETQ. The CDR3 sequence is 14 residues long. The CDR3 DNA reads TGCGCCAGCAGCTTGGGCACTGCCACAGATACGCAGTATTTT. Protein sequence: CASSLGTATDTQYF.

This clone was counted ten times or more. CDR3 region: CASSPLYNEQFF. CDR3 nucleotide sequence: TGTGCCAGCTCACCTCTCTACAATGAGCAGTTCTTC. The chain couples TRBV18 to TRBJ2-1; D is unresolved. The germline CDR1 and CDR2 sequences are KGHSH and LQKENI. V dropped 3 bases and J dropped 3 bases, with 3 bases sitting between them. CDR3 size: 12 residues.

This clone was observed a handful of times. V gene TRBV5-1 combines with J gene TRBJ2-3, with 7 bases lining up with TRBD1. The CDR3 sequence is 14 residues long. Germline CDR1 is SGHRS and CDR2 is YFSETQ. Trimming cost V 4 bases and J 2 bases; bases outside gene matches: 4. The CDR3 nucleotides read TGCGCCAGCAGCCCCCAGGGGGACACAGATACGCAGTATTTT. Its translation: CASSPQGDTDTQYF. Combining the CDR3 with reference TRBV5-1 and TRBJ2-3 gives the whole variable domain KAGVTQTPRYLIKTRGQQVTLSCSPISGHRSVSWYQQTPGQGLQFLFEYFSETQRNKGNFPGRFSGRQFSNSRSEMNVSTLELGDSALYLCASSPQGDTDTQYFGPGTRLTVL.

Only a few counts were recorded for this clone. This chain uses TRBV10-3 with TRBJ2-5; unclear D gene. Germline CDR1 and CDR2: ENHRY and SYGVKD. Trimming pared 8 bases from V and 2 bases from J, leaving 3 bases between. The CDR3 loop spans 10 amino acids. The CDR3: CAIGQETQYF. CDR3 DNA sequence: TGTGCCATCGGACAAGAGACCCAGTACTTC.

This clone was recorded a few times. The chain has TRBV7-2 and TRBJ2-5; D unclear. Germline V CDR1 and CDR2: SGHTA, FQGNSA. V was shortened by 3 bases and J by 2 bases, with 13 bases between the two germline ends. The CDR3 loop spans 15 amino acids. The DNA of the CDR3 is TGTGCCAGCAGCTTGGGCCTTCCCTTTCAAGAGACCCAGTACTTC. Translated: CASSLGLPFQETQYF.

This sequence joins TRBV30 and TRBJ1-1, with D tentatively TRBD1 (5 bases). CDR3 size: 13 residues. The germline V and J ends were trimmed by 5 bases and 1 base, with 11 bases remaining between them. In germline, CDR1 is GTSNPN, CDR2 SVGIG (reference sequence). The CDR3 reads CAWLQEGNTEAFF. The CDR3 coding sequence is TGTGCCTGGCTACAGGAGGGGAACACTGAAGCTTTCTTT.

This clone was recorded once. V and J are TRBV7-3 and TRBJ2-1; TRBD1 matches 10 bases. J was trimmed by 4 bases and V by 4 bases; bases with no gene match: 4. The CDR3 has 15 amino acids. CDR1 is SGHTA, CDR2 FQGTGA, per germline. The CDR3 here is CASSSTGGSYNEQFF. Here the CDR3 DNA reads TGTGCCAGCAGCTCGACAGGGGGCTCTTACAATGAGCAGTTCTTC.

J is TRBJ2-7 and V is TRBV7-9; 7 bases agree with TRBD1. Germline V gives CDR1 SEHNR, CDR2 FQNEAQ (reference sequence). This CDR3 has 15 amino acids. Trimming took 0 bases from V and 1 from J; bases not matched to a gene: 3. CDR3 sequence: CASSLADRASYEQYF. The CDR3 DNA sequence: TGTGCCAGCAGCTTAGCCGACAGGGCGTCCTACGAGCAGTACTTC.

In DNA, the CDR3 is TGTGCCAGCAGTTATCAGAATGACTACGAGCAGTACTTC. Its translation is CASSYQNDYEQYF. This chain links TRBV6-6 with TRBJ2-7, with D unresolved. This CDR3 has 13 residues. The V gene lost 3 bases and the J gene lost 3 bases, with 9 bases spanning the gap. Germline CDR1 reads MNHNY; CDR2 reads SVGAGI (reference sequence).

The J gene is TRBJ1-2, the V gene TRBV2, with D maybe TRBD1 (5 bases). The CDR3 runs to 14 residues. Trimming cost V 2 bases and J 2 bases, with 9 bases left between them. Per the germline V gene, CDR1 is SNHLY and CDR2 is FYNNEI. The CDR3 nucleotides read TGTGCCAGCAGTGAACAGGGAGGCAACTATGGCTACACCTTC. This encodes CASSEQGGNYGYTF.

The chain joins TRBV4-2 to TRBJ1-5; D is uncertain. In germline, CDR1 is LGHNA, CDR2 YNFKEQ. The CDR3 length is 15 residues. V was pared by 2 bases and J by 1 base, with 9 bases between. The CDR3 DNA follows: TGTGCCAGCAGCCAATTTCTCGAGAGCAATCAGCCCCAGCATTTT. Translated: CASSQFLESNQPQHF.

The V and J genes are TRBV2 and TRBJ2-3, with D possibly matching TRBD1 (6 bases). The length of the CDR3 is 14 residues. Trimming took 7 bases from V and 0 from J, leaving 11 bases between them. Germline assignment: CDR1 SNHLY and CDR2 FYNNEI. CDR3 protein: CASTGQFSTDTQYF. Written as DNA, the CDR3 is TGTGCCAGCACCGGACAGTTTAGCACAGATACGCAGTATTTT.